One and the same sample provided the 27 T cell receptor beta chains below, sequenced in a study of cytomegalovirus exposure and HLA in healthy donors. Repertoires were generated with immunoSEQ multiplex PCR, while TCRdb's copy carries only in-frame clones and drops some. The sample comprises about 140,000 clones, 86% of which are singletons, and just under 3% rests with the top ten. Sequenced: PBMCs. The source of these receptors is a man between 18 and 35 years old in good health and CMV-seronegative.

This clone was found once. V and J are TRBV28 and TRBJ2-7; no reliable D call. This CDR3 is built from 12 residues. The germline gives CDR1 MDHEN, CDR2 SYDVKM. Trimming removed 3 bases from V and 6 bases from J, with 9 bases in between. The CDR3 here is CASSFFTGEQYF. The CDR3 DNA follows: TGTGCCAGCAGTTTCTTCACGGGCGAGCAGTACTTC.

The DNA for the CDR3 is TGTGCCAGCAGTTACTCTGGCGGGGGCTCCTACGAGCAGTACTTC. It translates to CASSYSGGGSYEQYF. The V and J genes are TRBV6-5 and TRBJ2-7, with TRBD2 identical over 7 bases. The CDR3 covers 15 residues. The junction had 2 bases not matched to a gene; V was cut back by 0 bases and J by 0 bases. Germline V gives CDR1 MNHEY, CDR2 SVGAGI.

The chain uses TRBV5-1 and TRBJ2-3, with D perhaps matching TRBD1 (6 bases). Germline CDR1 and CDR2: SGHRS and YFSETQ. The CDR3 covers 17 residues. V lost 1 base and J 2 bases, leaving 17 bases between the germline ends. The CDR3 region is CASSLTFPGVPTDTQYF. In DNA form, the CDR3 reads TGCGCCAGCAGCTTGACTTTTCCAGGGGTCCCCACAGATACGCAGTATTTT. The entire variable domain, with the rest obtained from reference TRBV5-1 and TRBJ2-3, is as follows: KAGVTQTPRYLIKTRGQQVTLSCSPISGHRSVSWYQQTPGQGLQFLFEYFSETQRNKGNFPGRFSGRQFSNSRSEMNVSTLELGDSALYLCASSLTFPGVPTDTQYFGPGTRLTVL.

The chain is built from TRBV5-4 and TRBJ2-5; 9 nucleotides match TRBD2. With 6 bases clipped from V and 4 bases from J, the junction kept 7 bases outside the gene matches. The CDR3 contains 14 residues. Germline-derived CDR1 and CDR2 are SGHNT and YYREEE (reference sequence). CDR3 nucleotide sequence: TGTGCCAGCACCCCAGCGGGGGGAGGAGAGACCCAGTACTTC. Translation gives CASTPAGGGETQYF.

V gene TRBV18 combines with J gene TRBJ1-4; the match to TRBD1 covers 9 bases. Germline CDR1 reads KGHSH; CDR2 reads LQKENI. Trimming at V came to 5 bases and at J to 0 bases, leaving 4 bases not matched to a gene. The length of the CDR3 is 16 residues. The CDR3 region is CASSRTGAPTNEKLFF. CDR3 DNA: TGTGCCAGCTCAAGGACAGGGGCACCAACTAATGAAAAACTGTTTTTT.

This clone has more than one count but fewer than ten. This chain links TRBV12-2 with TRBJ1-2; TRBD1, the table's D call, lacks a check against the DNA. TRBV12-2 represents a pseudogene. This CDR3 is 17 amino acids long. The CDR3 DNA reads TGTGCAAGTCGCTTAAGAATAGAGGGACAGCCTAACTATGGCTACACCTTC. It codes for CASRLRIEGQPNYGYTF.

The genes are TRBV2 and TRBJ2-1, with 7 bases lining up with TRBD2. CDR1 and CDR2 from the germline V gene are SNHLY and FYNNEI. This CDR3 spans 16 amino acids. Unmatched junction bases numbered 9, after V lost 2 bases and J lost 5 bases. CDR3 DNA: TGTGCCAGCAGTGAAATGCGGGGGACTGGGGACAATGAGCAGTTCTTC. Translated, it gives CASSEMRGTGDNEQFF.

V usage is TRBV7-6 and J usage is TRBJ2-7; 7 nucleotides match TRBD2. CDR3 length: 16 residues. Per the germline V gene, CDR1 is SGHVS and CDR2 is FNYEAQ. J was trimmed by 2 bases and V by 0 bases; bases with no gene match: 7. The CDR3 region is CASSLALGGTTYEQYF. The CDR3 coding sequence is TGTGCCAGCAGCTTAGCATTGGGCGGGACTACCTACGAGCAGTACTTC.

This sequence joins TRBV9 and TRBJ1-2; 9 nucleotides agree with TRBD1. This CDR3 has 13 amino acids. V lost 4 bases, J lost 7 bases, and 5 bases stayed unmatched. The germline V gene has CDR1 SGDLS and CDR2 YYNGEE. CDR3 DNA sequence: TGTGCCAGCAGCTCGGGACAGGGTAGTGGCTACACCTTC. It codes for CASSSGQGSGYTF. Full variable domain (outside the CDR3, taken from reference TRBV9 and TRBJ1-2): DSGVTQTPKHLITATGQRVTLRCSPRSGDLSVYWYQQSLDQGLQFLIQYYNGEERAKGNILERFSAQQFPDLHSELNLSSLELGDSALYFCASSSGQGSGYTFGSGTRLTVV.

The chain employs TRBV2 and TRBJ1-3, with unresolved D. Germline V CDR1 and CDR2: SNHLY, FYNNEI. V was shortened by 1 base and J by 0 bases, with 10 bases between the two germline ends. CDR3 size: 16 residues. The DNA for the CDR3 is TGTGCCAGCAGTGAAGTAGGAGTGGTCTCTGGAAACACCATATATTTT. Its translation: CASSEVGVVSGNTIYF.

The rearrangement uses TRBV4-3 and TRBJ2-1, with D perhaps TRBD2 (5 bases). CDR3 length: 15 residues. V was cut by 0 bases and J by 6 bases, with 12 bases left in between. Germline loops: CDR1 LGHNA, CDR2 YSLEER. DNA of the CDR3: TGCGCCAGCAGCCAAGATGAGGGTAGTATCAATGAGCAGTTCTTC. It encodes CASSQDEGSINEQFF.

The chain carries TRBV5-1 and TRBJ2-3; TRBD1 agrees at 8 bases. This CDR3 region has 15 residues. With V trimmed by 4 bases and J by 4 bases, 8 bases remained unmatched. The V gene's germline CDR1 is SGHRS and CDR2 YFSETQ. CDR3 DNA sequence: TGCGCCAGCAGCCCCCGGACAGGGTCCGCAGATACGCAGTATTTT. Encoded protein: CASSPRTGSADTQYF.

The chain recombines TRBV6-5 with TRBJ1-4, with TRBD1 matching 7 bases. From germline, CDR1 is MNHEY and CDR2 SVGAGI. The CDR3 loop spans 15 amino acids. Trimming at V came to 6 bases and at J to 3 bases, leaving 7 bases not matched to a gene. The CDR3 sequence: CASRPKGAANEKLFF. For the CDR3, the DNA is TGTGCCAGCAGACCGAAGGGGGCAGCTAATGAAAAACTGTTTTTT.

In its sample, this clone was seen once. The chain uses TRBV2 and TRBJ2-7; D remains unclear. Germline assignment: CDR1 SNHLY and CDR2 FYNNEI. Trimming shortened V by 7 bases and J by 3 bases, and 10 bases separated the two germline ends. The CDR3 is 12 amino acids. The CDR3 coding sequence is TGTGCCAGCAATAACAGAGACTACGAGCAGTACTTC. As protein: CASNNRDYEQYF. The whole variable domain, remainder taken from reference TRBV2 and TRBJ2-7, is EPEVTQTPSHQVTQMGQEVILRCVPISNHLYFYWYRQILGQKVEFLVSFYNNEISEKSEIFDDQFSVERPDGSNFTLKIRSTKLEDSAMYFCASNNRDYEQYFGPGTRLTVT.

V is TRBV7-7 and J is TRBJ2-5; D is perhaps TRBD2 (5 bases). The CDR3 has 15 residues. Germline assignment: CDR1 SSHAT and CDR2 FNYEAQ (reference sequence). The germline V and J ends were trimmed by 1 base and 4 bases, with 13 bases remaining between them. The CDR3 sequence: CASSLGPGGGETQYF. The CDR3 DNA reads as TGTGCCAGCAGCTTAGGGCCGGGCGGAGGAGAGACCCAGTACTTC.

This rearrangement joins TRBV6-1 to TRBJ2-7; D ambiguous. The CDR3 loop spans 13 amino acids. Germline V gene lookup returns CDR1 MNHNS and CDR2 SASEGT. V lost 6 bases and J lost 4, with 13 bases in between. The CDR3: CASSEQMSYEQYF. CDR3 DNA sequence: TGTGCCAGCAGCGAACAGATGTCGTACGAGCAGTACTTC.

This clone was seen a handful of times. This rearrangement joins TRBV2 to TRBJ1-5, with 7 positions matching TRBD1. CDR3 length: 14 residues. Germline CDR1 reads SNHLY; CDR2 reads FYNNEI. The V segment lost 6 bases and the J segment 6 bases; nucleotides outside the gene matches: 8. The CDR3 DNA reads as TGTGCCAGCAGCCCCCGGGACAGAAGTCAGCCCCAGCATTTT. Protein: CASSPRDRSQPQHF.

The chain employs TRBV29-1 and TRBJ1-1, with 9 bases lining up with TRBD1. The CDR3 consists of 15 residues. The V gene end was trimmed by 6 bases and the J gene end by 0 bases; junction bases not matched to a gene: 8. Germline V gives CDR1 SQVTM, CDR2 ANQGSEA. The CDR3 here is CSVMDRGPLNTEAFF. The CDR3 region has the DNA TGCAGCGTCATGGACAGGGGACCACTGAACACTGAAGCTTTCTTT.

The rearrangement links TRBV7-2 to TRBJ2-7; the D gene is possibly TRBD1 (7 bases). The CDR3 length is 14 residues. CDR1 is SGHTA, CDR2 FQGNSA, per germline. V was trimmed by 2 bases and J by 5 bases, leaving 13 bases between them. The DNA for the CDR3 is TGTGCCAGCAGCTTACAGGGGGGCCCGGACGAGCAGTACTTC. Translation: CASSLQGGPDEQYF. Drawing the rest from reference TRBV7-2 and TRBJ2-7, the complete variable domain is GAGVSQSPSNKVTEKGKDVELRCDPISGHTALYWYRQSLGQGLEFLIYFQGNSAPDKSGLPSDRFSAERTGGSVSTLTIQRTQQEDSAVYLCASSLQGGPDEQYFGPGTRLTVT.

The genes are TRBV5-1 and TRBJ1-2, with TRBD1 as a possible D gene (5 bases). Trimming took off 2 bases at V and 4 bases at J, with 15 bases between the two ends. Germline V gene lookup returns CDR1 SGHRS and CDR2 YFSETQ. This CDR3 contains 15 residues. In DNA, the CDR3 is TGCGCCAGCAGCTTTTGGAGGGGTGATGGCTATGGCTACACCTTC. It is translated as CASSFWRGDGYGYTF.

Here the CDR3 reads CASRRDTDTQYF. Written as DNA, the CDR3 is TGCGCCAGCCGACGGGACACAGATACGCAGTATTTT. The chain links TRBV5-1 to TRBJ2-3, with D possibly being TRBD2 (5 bases). Trimming cost V 7 bases and J 2 bases, with 8 bases left between them. From germline, CDR1 is SGHRS and CDR2 YFSETQ. This CDR3 spans 12 amino acids. The whole variable domain, filled in from reference TRBV5-1 and TRBJ2-3, reads KAGVTQTPRYLIKTRGQQVTLSCSPISGHRSVSWYQQTPGQGLQFLFEYFSETQRNKGNFPGRFSGRQFSNSRSEMNVSTLELGDSALYLCASRRDTDTQYFGPGTRLTVL.

The genes are TRBV20-1 and TRBJ2-5, with D tentatively TRBD2 (5 bases). V shed 6 bases and J shed 10 bases, with 12 bases lying between them. CDR3 length: 10 amino acids. CDR1 is DFQATT and CDR2 is SNEGSKA in the germline V gene (reference sequence). This CDR3 is CSAGEPGQYF. CDR3 nucleotides: TGCAGTGCGGGAGAGCCGGGCCAGTACTTC.

The table lists this clone with a few counts. The rearrangement links TRBV29-1 to TRBJ1-1; D remains unclear. Trimming stripped 1 base from V and 2 bases from J, with 11 bases between. This CDR3 contains 14 residues. Germline lookup yields CDR1 SQVTM and CDR2 ANQGSEA. The DNA of the CDR3 is TGCAGCGTTGAAGTGCTGGCCTTCAACACTGAAGCTTTCTTT. It codes for CSVEVLAFNTEAFF.

The chain is built from TRBV5-4 and TRBJ2-2; the match to TRBD1 covers 9 bases. Germline trimming cut 0 bases from V and 4 bases from J; bases unmatched to any gene: 4. Germline CDR1 reads SGHNT; CDR2 reads YYREEE (reference sequence). This CDR3 has 16 residues. The CDR3 sequence is CASSLVGTGFTGELFF. The CDR3 nucleotides are TGTGCCAGCAGCTTGGTCGGGACAGGGTTCACCGGGGAGCTGTTTTTT.

The chain links TRBV10-3 to TRBJ1-2; possible D gene TRBD1, 6 bases. V dropped 6 bases and J dropped 14 bases, with 16 bases sitting between them. CDR1 is ENHRY and CDR2 is SYGVKD in the germline V gene. CDR3 length equals 11 residues. Here the CDR3 reads CAISDGTLATF. The CDR3 DNA reads as TGTGCCATCAGCGACGGGACACTGGCGACCTTC.

The chain is built from TRBV5-6 and TRBJ2-2, with TRBD1 as a possible D gene (6 bases). The CDR3 is 16 amino acids. Between the trimmed V and J ends, which lost 4 bases and 1 base, there was a span of 14 bases. CDR1 is SGHDT and CDR2 is YYEEEE in the germline V gene. The CDR3: CASSTQGGGNTGELFF. In nucleotides, the CDR3 is TGTGCCAGCAGCACACAGGGTGGGGGGAACACCGGGGAGCTGTTTTTT. Looking up the rest from reference TRBV5-6 and TRBJ2-2 gives the full variable domain: DAGVTQSPTHLIKTRGQQVTLRCSPKSGHDTVSWYQQALGQGPQFIFQYYEEEERQRGNFPDRFSGHQFPNYSSELNVNALLLGDSALYLCASSTQGGGNTGELFFGEGSRLTVL.

The chain is built from TRBV25-1 and TRBJ2-7; 8 bases are shared with TRBD2. The CDR3 is 14 residues long. V trimming: 3 bases; J trimming: 6 bases; junction bases outside the gene matches: 7. The germline V gene has CDR1 MGHDK and CDR2 SYGVNS. The CDR3 reads CASSDSGMGGEQYF. The CDR3 nucleotides read TGTGCCAGCAGTGATAGCGGGATGGGGGGCGAGCAGTACTTC.